The rows below give T cell receptor beta chains drawn from one sample of a study of identical twins. TCRdb fed the 5' RACE reads into MiXCR, producing one record per CDR3 protein. Among 240,000 or so distinct CDR3 sequences listed, over 9.5% were seen once. The sample consisted of memory T cells sorted from blood. These receptor sequences come from a man over 45 in good health. Both conserved end residues are part of each CDR3. The D gene is left open where the match is weak. A clone size is listed for some rows: how often the clone was seen (once, few, many), or a class if it is expanded.

v_gene	j_gene	len	d_gene	abundance	CDR3aa	CDR3nt
TRBV5-1	TRBJ2-1	13	NA	many	CASSLGLVNEQFF	TGCGCCAGCAGCTTGGGGTTAGTCAATGAGCAGTTCTTC
TRBV5-1	TRBJ1-3	14	NA	many	CASSDRDSGNTIYF	TGCGCCAGCAGCGACCGGGACTCTGGAAACACCATATATTTT
TRBV7-9	TRBJ2-5	14	NA	NA	CASSPSSGEETQYF	TGTGCCAGCAGCCCTTCATCGGGCGAAGAGACCCAGTACTTC
TRBV7-2	TRBJ2-7	14	NA	many	CASSLGGWGIEQYF	TGTGCCAGCAGCTTAGGGGGGTGGGGGATCGAGCAGTACTTC
TRBV12-3/TRBV12-4	TRBJ1-2	14	NA	many	CASSFGVSENGYTF	TGTGCCAGCAGTTTCGGGGTCTCCGAGAATGGCTACACCTTC
TRBV28	TRBJ2-7	14	TRBD2	many	CASSLAGETNEQYF	TGTGCCAGCAGTTTGGCGGGAGAAACCAACGAGCAGTACTTC
TRBV24-1	TRBJ1-5	16	NA	NA	CATSDSAGLSNQPQHF	TGTGCCACCAGTGATTCTGCAGGGCTTAGCAATCAGCCCCAGCATTTT
TRBV10-3	TRBJ1-4	13	NA	few	CAISESPGEKLFF	TGTGCCATCAGTGAGTCTCCCGGGGAAAAACTGTTTTTT
TRBV4-3	TRBJ2-1	19	TRBD2	many	CASSQELAGGFYSYNEQFF	TGCGCCAGCAGCCAAGAACTAGCGGGGGGGTTCTATTCCTACAATGAGCAGTTCTTC
TRBV18	TRBJ2-2	15	NA	many	CASSPGTANTGELFF	TGTGCCAGCTCACCAGGGACGGCGAACACCGGGGAGCTGTTTTTT
TRBV5-6	TRBJ1-5	15	NA	many	CASSLGGGVNQPQHF	TGTGCCAGCAGCTTGGGGGGGGGTGTCAATCAGCCCCAGCATTTT
TRBV9	TRBJ2-1	16	TRBD2	NA	CASSTSSGAPYNEQFF	TGTGCCAGCAGCACTTCTAGCGGGGCCCCTTACAATGAGCAGTTCTTC
TRBV5-1	TRBJ1-4	14	TRBD1	many	CASRPTGFNEKLFF	TGCGCCAGCAGACCGACAGGGTTTAATGAAAAACTGTTTTTT
TRBV3-1	TRBJ1-1	14	TRBD1	NA	CASTQGQGAGEAFF	TGTGCCAGCACCCAAGGACAGGGGGCTGGTGAAGCTTTCTTT
TRBV28	TRBJ2-4	15	TRBD1	few	CASSPDWDRKNIQYF	TGTGCCAGCAGTCCTGACTGGGACAGGAAAAACATTCAGTACTTC
TRBV20-1	TRBJ1-6	12	NA	NA	CSASSVSSPLHF	TGCAGTGCTAGTTCCGTTTCTTCACCCCTCCACTTT
TRBV29-1	TRBJ2-6	13	NA	NA	CSVVASGANVLTF	TGCAGCGTTGTTGCCTCTGGGGCCAACGTCCTGACTTTC
TRBV20-1	TRBJ1-5	16	TRBD1	many	CSARDVGDSSNQPQHF	TGCAGTGCTAGAGACGTAGGGGACAGCAGCAATCAGCCCCAGCATTTT
TRBV7-2	TRBJ2-7	15	TRBD2	many	CASSHRTSGVYEQYF	TGTGCCAGCAGCCACAGGACTAGCGGAGTTTACGAGCAGTACTTC
TRBV20-1	TRBJ2-2	14	NA	many	CSAGTIQRIGELFF	TGCAGTGCTGGCACAATTCAAAGGATCGGGGAGCTGTTTTTT
TRBV6-2/TRBV6-3	TRBJ2-7	10	NA	NA	CASRDYEQYF	TGTGCCAGCAGGGACTACGAGCAGTACTTC
TRBV2	TRBJ2-1	13	TRBD1	NA	CASNQGAYNEQFF	TGTGCCAGCAACCAGGGGGCTTACAATGAGCAGTTCTTC
TRBV12-3/TRBV12-4	TRBJ2-1	15	TRBD2	NA	CASSVTSGLYNEQFF	TGTGCCAGCAGTGTCACTAGCGGACTCTACAATGAGCAGTTCTTC
TRBV5-1	TRBJ2-1	13	NA	many	CASSLGLRSPQFF	TGCGCCAGCAGCTTGGGGCTCAGGAGCCCCCAGTTCTTC
TRBV7-8	TRBJ1-1	15	NA	many	CASSLVEERNTEAFF	TGTGCCAGCAGCTTAGTGGAAGAAAGGAACACTGAAGCTTTCTTT
TRBV6-5	TRBJ2-3	16	TRBD1	many	CASSYLTGDRTDTQYF	TGTGCCAGCAGTTACCTGACAGGGGATCGCACAGATACGCAGTATTTT
TRBV4-2	TRBJ2-1	18	TRBD1	NA	CASSLTPGQGLYYNEQFF	TGTGCCAGCAGCCTTACTCCGGGACAGGGATTATACTACAATGAGCAGTTCTTC
TRBV2	TRBJ1-6	14	NA	NA	CASQDSSYNSPLHF	TGTGCCAGCCAGGACAGCTCCTATAATTCACCCCTCCACTTT
TRBV7-2	TRBJ2-1	16	TRBD2	NA	CASSLRPASGGYEQFF	TGTGCCAGCAGCTTAAGGCCCGCTAGCGGGGGGTATGAGCAGTTCTTC
TRBV12-3/TRBV12-4	TRBJ1-5	14	NA	NA	CASRGGYSNQPQHF	TGTGCCAGCAGGGGCGGTTATAGCAATCAGCCCCAGCATTTT
TRBV5-5	TRBJ1-4	15	NA	few	CASSLASGVNEKLFF	TGTGCCAGCAGCTTGGCGTCAGGAGTTAATGAAAAACTGTTTTTT
TRBV4-3	TRBJ2-2	17	NA	NA	CASSQETRGGNTGELFF	TGCGCCAGCAGCCAAGAGACCAGGGGTGGTAACACCGGGGAGCTGTTTTTT
TRBV5-8	TRBJ1-2	15	NA	few	CASSLPLRTVYGYTF	TGTGCCAGCAGCTTACCTCTAAGGACAGTCTATGGCTACACCTTC
TRBV30	TRBJ2-1	13	NA	many	CAWSPGHTNEQFF	TGTGCCTGGAGTCCCGGACACACCAATGAGCAGTTCTTC
TRBV7-2	TRBJ2-1	16	TRBD1	few	CASSILGTGMVDEQFF	TGTGCCAGCAGCATCCTCGGGACAGGGATGGTAGATGAGCAGTTCTTC
TRBV7-3	TRBJ1-1	14	TRBD1	many	CASSPDRVGTEAFF	TGTGCCAGCAGCCCCGACAGGGTAGGCACTGAAGCTTTCTTT
TRBV7-9	TRBJ2-3	15	TRBD2	many	CASSDLAGLTDTQYF	TGTGCCAGCAGCGACTTAGCGGGACTGACAGATACGCAGTATTTT
TRBV29-1	TRBJ2-7	12	NA	few	CSVAKGFHEQYF	TGCAGCGTTGCTAAAGGGTTTCACGAGCAGTACTTC